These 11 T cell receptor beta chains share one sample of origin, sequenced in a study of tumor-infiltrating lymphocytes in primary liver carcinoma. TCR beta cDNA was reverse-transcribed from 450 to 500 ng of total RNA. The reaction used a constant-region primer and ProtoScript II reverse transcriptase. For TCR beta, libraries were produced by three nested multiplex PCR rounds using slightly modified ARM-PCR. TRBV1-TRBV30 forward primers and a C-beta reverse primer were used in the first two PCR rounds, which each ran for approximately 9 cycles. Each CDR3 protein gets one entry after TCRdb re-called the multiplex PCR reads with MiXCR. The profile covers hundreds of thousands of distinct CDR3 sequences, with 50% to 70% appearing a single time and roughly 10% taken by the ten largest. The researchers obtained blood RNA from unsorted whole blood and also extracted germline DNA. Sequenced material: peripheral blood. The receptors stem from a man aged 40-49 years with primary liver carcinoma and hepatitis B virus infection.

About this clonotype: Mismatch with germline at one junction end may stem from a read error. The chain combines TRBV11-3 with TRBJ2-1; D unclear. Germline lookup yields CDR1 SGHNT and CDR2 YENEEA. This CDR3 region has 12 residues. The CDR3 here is CTSSLVCHEQFF. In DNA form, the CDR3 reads TGTACCAGCAGCTTAGTGTGCCATGAGCAGTTCTTC.

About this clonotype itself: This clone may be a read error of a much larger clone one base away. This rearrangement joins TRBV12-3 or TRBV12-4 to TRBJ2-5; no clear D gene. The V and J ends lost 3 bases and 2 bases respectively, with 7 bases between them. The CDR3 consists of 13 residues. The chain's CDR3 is CASSFGMQETQYF. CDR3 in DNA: TGTGCCAGCAGTTTCGGCATGCAAGAGACCCAGTACTTC.

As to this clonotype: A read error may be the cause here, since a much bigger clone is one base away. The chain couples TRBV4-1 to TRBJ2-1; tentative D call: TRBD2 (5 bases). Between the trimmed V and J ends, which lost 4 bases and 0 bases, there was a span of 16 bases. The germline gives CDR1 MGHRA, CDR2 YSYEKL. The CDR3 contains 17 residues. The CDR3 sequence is CASSLLDMGFSYNEQFF. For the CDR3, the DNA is TGCGCCAGCAGCCTACTAGACATGGGGTTCTCCTACAATGAGCAGTTCTTC.

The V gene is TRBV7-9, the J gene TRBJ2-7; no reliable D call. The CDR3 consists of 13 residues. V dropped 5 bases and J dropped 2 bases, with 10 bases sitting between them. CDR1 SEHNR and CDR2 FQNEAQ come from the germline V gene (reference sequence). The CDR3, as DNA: TGTGCCAGCAGCCGTGACTCCGCCTACGAGCAGTACTTC. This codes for CASSRDSAYEQYF.

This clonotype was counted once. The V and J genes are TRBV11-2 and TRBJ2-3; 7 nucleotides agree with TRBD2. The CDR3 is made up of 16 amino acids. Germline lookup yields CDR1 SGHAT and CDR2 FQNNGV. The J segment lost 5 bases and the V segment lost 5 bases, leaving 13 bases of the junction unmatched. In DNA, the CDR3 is TGTGCCAGCAGCCGTCGTTGCGGGAGTTCAGGAGATACGCAGTATTTT. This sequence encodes CASSRRCGSSGDTQYF.

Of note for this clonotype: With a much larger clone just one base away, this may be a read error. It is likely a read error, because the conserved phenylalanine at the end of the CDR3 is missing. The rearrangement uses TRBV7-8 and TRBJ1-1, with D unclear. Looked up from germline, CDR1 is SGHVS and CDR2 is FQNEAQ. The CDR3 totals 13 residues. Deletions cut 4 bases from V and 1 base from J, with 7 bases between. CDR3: CASSSMRNTEAFY. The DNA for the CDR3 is TGTGCCAGCAGCTCCATGCGGAACACTGAAGCTTTCTAT.

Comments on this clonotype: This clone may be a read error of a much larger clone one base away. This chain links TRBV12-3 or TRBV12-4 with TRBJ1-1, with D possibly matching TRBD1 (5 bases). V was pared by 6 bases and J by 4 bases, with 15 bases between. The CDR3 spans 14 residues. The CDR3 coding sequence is TGTGCCAGCAGCTGGGGGGATGTTTGCACTGAAGCTTTCTTT. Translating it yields CASSWGDVCTEAFF.

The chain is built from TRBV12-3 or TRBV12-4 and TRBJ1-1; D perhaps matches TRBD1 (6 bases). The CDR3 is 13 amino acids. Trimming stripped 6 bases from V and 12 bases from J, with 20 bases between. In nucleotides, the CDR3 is TGTGCCAGCAGCTATAGACAGGTTTCCGAAACTTTCTTT. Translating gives CASSYRQVSETFF.

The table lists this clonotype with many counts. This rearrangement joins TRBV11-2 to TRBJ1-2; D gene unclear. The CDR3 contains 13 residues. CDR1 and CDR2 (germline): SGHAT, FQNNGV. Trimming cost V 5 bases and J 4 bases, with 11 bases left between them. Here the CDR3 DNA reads TGTGCCAGCAGCGGCATGGACGTCTATGGCTACACCTTC. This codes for CASSGMDVYGYTF.

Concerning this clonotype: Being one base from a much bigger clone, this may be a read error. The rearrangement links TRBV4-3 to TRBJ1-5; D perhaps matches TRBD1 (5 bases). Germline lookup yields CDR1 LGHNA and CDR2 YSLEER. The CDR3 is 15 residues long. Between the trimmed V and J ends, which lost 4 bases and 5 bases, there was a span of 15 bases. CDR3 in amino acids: CASSLGVRDYQPQHF. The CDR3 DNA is TGCGCCAGCAGCCTGGGGGTAAGAGATTATCAGCCCCAGCATTTT.

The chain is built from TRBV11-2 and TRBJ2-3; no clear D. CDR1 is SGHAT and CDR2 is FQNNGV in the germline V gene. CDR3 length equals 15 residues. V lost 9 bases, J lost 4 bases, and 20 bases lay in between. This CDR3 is CASTRELRRADTQYF. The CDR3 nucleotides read TGTGCCAGTACAAGAGAGCTCCGAAGAGCAGATACGCAGTATTTT.